The rows below give T cell receptor beta chains drawn from one sample of a study of shared clonotypes between healthy human individuals. TCRdb's table, derived via immunoSEQ multiplex PCR, lists solely in-frame clones and lacks some. The table includes 2 million to 2.5 million clones, about 94% detected once. Sequencing was performed on naive CD8+ T cells sorted from blood. The source of these receptors is a man between 18 and 35 years old in good health. Both conserved end residues are part of each CDR3. Fields, in order: J gene, V gene, D gene, clone size, CDR3 DNA, CDR3 protein. The D gene is left open where the match is weak. Clone size is given for some rows only: seen once, a few or many times, or a class if the clone is expanded.

TRBJ2-7 | TRBV6-5 | TRBD2 | . | TGTGCCAGCATCGCGACTAGCGGGAAGATCGACGAGCAGTACTTC | CASIATSGKIDEQYF
TRBJ1-1 | TRBV10-2 | . | once | TGCGCCAGCAGTGAAATGGGGGTTAACACTGAAGCTTTCTTT | CASSEMGVNTEAFF
TRBJ1-5 | TRBV14 | . | once | TGTGCCAGCAGCCAAGGCAGAGATCAGCCCCAGCATTTT | CASSQGRDQPQHF
TRBJ2-7 | TRBV7-2 | TRBD1 | . | TGTGCCAGCAGCTTAGGCCCCGGGACAGGGGCCGACGAGCAGTACTTC | CASSLGPGTGADEQYF
TRBJ2-5 | TRBV28 | TRBD2 | . | TGTGCCAGCAGCTTAGCGGGGGACTTCCAAGAGACCCAGTACTTC | CASSLAGDFQETQYF
TRBJ1-6 | TRBV4-1 | . | . | TGCGCCAGCAGCCCTGGGGACGGCATCGAATCATTTGGCAATTCACCCCTCCACTTT | CASSPGDGIESFGNSPLHF
TRBJ2-2 | TRBV5-1 | . | . | TGCGCCAGCAGCTTGGAAACGGAGTTCTCGAACACCGGGGAGCTGTTTTTT | CASSLETEFSNTGELFF
TRBJ2-7 | TRBV30 | . | . | TGTGCCTGGAGCTACAGGGACTACGAGCAGTACTTC | CAWSYRDYEQYF
TRBJ2-7 | TRBV9 | TRBD1 | . | TGTGCCAGCAGCGGACTTAGGGGGACAGGCGATTACGAGCAGTACTTC | CASSGLRGTGDYEQYF
TRBJ1-6 | TRBV13 | . | . | TGTGCCAGCAGCTTGAAAAGCTCCTATAATTCACCCCTCCACTTT | CASSLKSSYNSPLHF
TRBJ1-2 | TRBV4-1 | . | . | TGCGCCAGCAGCCAAGATGAAGGGGGGGAGGCAGGGGCAGCCTATGGCTACACCTTC | CASSQDEGGEAGAAYGYTF
TRBJ2-1 | TRBV7-9 | . | . | TGTGCCAGCAGCTTAGTAGGGCCTGACAATGAGCAGTTCTTC | CASSLVGPDNEQFF
TRBJ1-1 | TRBV27 | . | . | TGTGCCAGCAGTATTTCCTCCGGAGAGGTGAACACTGAAGCTTTCTTT | CASSISSGEVNTEAFF
TRBJ2-1 | TRBV6-5 | TRBD2 | . | TGTGCCAGCAGTTCCCCCTTAGCGGGAGTTTATGAGCAGTTCTTC | CASSSPLAGVYEQFF
TRBJ2-1 | TRBV11-2 | . | . | TGTGCCAGCAGCTTAGTTGACAATGAGCAGTTCTTC | CASSLVDNEQFF